The table lists the clone carrying this TCR beta chain with many counts. The sample comes from a study of Graves' ophthalmopathy and Graves' hyperthyroidism. TCR beta CDR3 regions were amplified from RNA transcripts. HTBI-primed RT-PCR formed the first round, and a multiplex PCR formed the second. TCRdb reprocessed the multiplex PCR reads with MiXCR, giving one entry per CDR3 protein. The sample has 580,000 or so distinct CDR3 sequences; about two fifths are singletons. The V end was cut by 1 base, the J end by 5 bases, with 8 bases between. The V gene's germline CDR1 is SGHVS and CDR2 FNYEAQ. The CDR3 loop spans 13 amino acids.

Sequenced material: peripheral blood or thyroid tissue (not recorded which). The chain carries TRBV7-6 and TRBJ1-1, with unresolved D. The source of this sequence is an adult man with Graves' hyperthyroidism. CDR3 sequence: CASSLGWGTEAFF. DNA for the CDR3: TGTGCCAGCAGCTTAGGGTGGGGAACTGAAGCTTTCTTT.